This entry concerns a single T cell receptor beta chain. Produced via immunoSEQ multiplex PCR; TCRdb's table is partial and in-frame only. The table lists roughly 30,000 clones, roughly 80% of them singletons. This specimen belongs to a study of blood T cell repertoires in COVID-19. In the study overall: Nucleic acid was either cDNA or gDNA, and it came from T cells, B-cell-depleted T cells, or PBMCs.

The CDR3 contains 14 residues. V trimming: 2 bases; J trimming: 3 bases; junction bases outside the gene matches: 2. Germline values: CDR1 SGDLS, CDR2 YYNGEE. Sample: peripheral blood. The TCR originated in a woman aged 60-75 years with acute or convalescent COVID-19. V usage is TRBV9 and J usage is TRBJ2-7; 10 bases line up with TRBD1. CDR3 region: CASSVRTGGYEQYF. In DNA, the CDR3 is TGTGCCAGCAGCGTCAGGACAGGGGGCTACGAGCAGTACTTC.